Shown below are 21 T cell receptor beta chains from a single sample sequenced in a study of blood T cell repertoires in COVID-19. Using immunoSEQ multiplex PCR, the repertoire was profiled, and TCRdb retains in-frame clones only, with some absent. The data show some 78,000 clones, about four fifths seen once. The sequenced material came from peripheral blood. All receptors derive from a man aged 50-59 years with acute or convalescent COVID-19.

The genes are TRBV7-9 and TRBJ1-6; 7 bases map to TRBD1. The trim removed 5 bases at V and 11 bases at J, leaving 12 bases unmatched. The CDR3 consists of 15 residues. From germline, CDR1 is SEHNR and CDR2 FQNEAQ (reference sequence). As DNA, the CDR3 is TGTGCCAGCAGCCCCGAGACAGGGATAAGGCCACCCCTCCACTTT. This codes for CASSPETGIRPPLHF.

J is TRBJ2-7 and V is TRBV29-1; a possible D gene is TRBD1 (5 bases). Per germline, CDR1 SQVTM and CDR2 ANQGSEA. V was cut by 6 bases and J by 0 bases, with 9 bases left in between. This CDR3 has 12 amino acids. As DNA, the CDR3 is TGCAGCGTACAGGCGAGCTCCTACGAGCAGTACTTC. Translated: CSVQASSYEQYF.

V usage is TRBV19 and J usage is TRBJ1-5; 7 positions agree with TRBD1. V lost 4 bases to trimming and J lost 4 bases; unmatched junction nucleotides: 4. The germline gives CDR1 LNHDA, CDR2 SQIVND (reference sequence). The CDR3 runs to 14 residues. The CDR3 reads CASSSHRGNQPQHF. The CDR3 DNA sequence: TGTGCCAGTAGTAGTCACAGGGGAAATCAGCCCCAGCATTTT.

This clone was counted once. The gene calls are TRBV7-6 and TRBJ1-4, with 9 bases matching TRBD1. The CDR3 has 13 amino acids. Trimming cost V 5 bases and J 8 bases; bases outside gene matches: 3. The germline gives CDR1 SGHVS, CDR2 FNYEAQ. The chain's CDR3 is CASSRGQGEKLFF. CDR3 nucleotides: TGTGCCAGCAGCAGGGGACAGGGCGAAAAACTGTTTTTT.

The chain joins TRBV27 to TRBJ1-6; D remains ambiguous. Germline assignment: CDR1 MNHEY and CDR2 SMNVEV (reference sequence). The CDR3 runs 13 residues. The V end was cut by 0 bases, the J end by 11 bases, with 8 bases between. CDR3 loop: CASSLSEGTPLHF. CDR3 in DNA: TGTGCCAGCAGTTTATCGGAGGGTACACCCCTCCACTTT.

This chain uses TRBV7-9 with TRBJ1-4; D possibly corresponds to TRBD1 (5 bases). The CDR3 is 15 residues long. Per germline, CDR1 SEHNR and CDR2 FQNEAQ (reference sequence). Trimming pared 3 bases from V and 3 bases from J, leaving 11 bases between. The DNA for the CDR3 is TGTGCCAGCAGCTTCCAGGGTTCAGCTAATGAAAAACTGTTTTTT. Its protein is CASSFQGSANEKLFF. Full variable domain (outside the CDR3, taken from reference TRBV7-9 and TRBJ1-4): DTGVSQNPRHKITKRGQNVTFRCDPISEHNRLYWYRQTLGQGPEFLTYFQNEAQLEKSRLLSDRFSAERPKGSFSTLEIQRTEQGDSAMYLCASSFQGSANEKLFFGSGTQLSVL.

The chain joins TRBV19 to TRBJ2-1; 8 bases are a match to TRBD2. Trimming took 6 bases from V and 0 from J; bases not matched to a gene: 7. This CDR3 region has 16 residues. Germline CDR1 LNHDA, CDR2 SQIVND (reference sequence). CDR3 sequence: CASSRGGGYSYNEQFF. The DNA of the CDR3 is TGTGCCAGTAGCCGGGGCGGGGGGTACTCCTACAATGAGCAGTTCTTC. The complete variable domain, with remaining parts taken from reference TRBV19 and TRBJ2-1, reads DGGITQSPKYLFRKEGQNVTLSCEQNLNHDAMYWYRQDPGQGLRLIYYSQIVNDFQKGDIAEGYSVSREKKESFPLTVTSAQKNPTAFYLCASSRGGGYSYNEQFFGPGTRLTVL.

The CDR3 reads CASSRGQAQETQYF. As DNA, the CDR3 is TGTGCCAGCAGCCGGGGACAGGCCCAAGAGACCCAGTACTTC. The chain is built from TRBV5-5 and TRBJ2-5; 8 nucleotides line up with TRBD1. This CDR3 is 14 amino acids long. CDR1 and CDR2 from the germline V gene are SGHKS and YYEKEE (reference sequence). The trim removed 4 bases at V and 1 base at J, leaving 3 bases unmatched.

The V gene is TRBV28, the J gene TRBJ1-3; 7 nucleotides match TRBD1. Losses at the gene ends were 5 bases for V and 8 bases for J; bases not matched to a gene: 12. Germline loops: CDR1 MDHEN, CDR2 SYDVKM. CDR3 size: 15 residues. CDR3 amino acids: CASSSPGQGEDTIYF. The CDR3 DNA follows: TGTGCCAGCAGTAGCCCGGGCCAGGGGGAAGACACCATATATTTT.

The chain joins TRBV30 to TRBJ2-1, with 8 bases matching TRBD1. Germline V gene lookup returns CDR1 GTSNPN and CDR2 SVGIG (reference sequence). This CDR3 region has 14 residues. Trimming took 1 base from V and 6 from J; bases not matched to a gene: 5. The CDR3 nucleotides read TGTGCCTGGAGTGGGCAGGGGGCCCCCAATGAGCAGTTCTTC. Translated, it gives CAWSGQGAPNEQFF.

This chain joins TRBV30 and TRBJ2-1; TRBD2 agrees at 11 bases. V trimming: 5 bases; J trimming: 4 bases; junction bases outside the gene matches: 10. The CDR3 sequence is 16 residues long. The germline V gene has CDR1 GTSNPN and CDR2 SVGIG (reference sequence). The CDR3 loop reads CAWEGQGLAVYNEQFF. In DNA, the CDR3 is TGTGCCTGGGAGGGGCAGGGACTAGCGGTTTACAATGAGCAGTTCTTC. Full variable domain (missing parts from reference TRBV30 and TRBJ2-1): SQTIHQWPATLVQPVGSPLSLECTVEGTSNPNLYWYRQAAGRGLQLLFYSVGIGQISSEVPQNLSASRPQDRQFILSSKKLLLSDSGFYLCAWEGQGLAVYNEQFFGPGTRLTVL.

The chain recombines TRBV11-2 with TRBJ2-7, with a tentative D call TRBD1 (5 bases). The CDR3 loop spans 15 amino acids. In germline, CDR1 is SGHAT, CDR2 FQNNGV. V was pared by 5 bases and J by 4 bases, with 18 bases between. CDR3: CASSPPAGPRYEQYF. The CDR3 coding sequence is TGTGCCAGCAGCCCTCCGGCAGGGCCAAGGTACGAGCAGTACTTC.

V gene TRBV24-1 combines with J gene TRBJ1-2, with D unclear. The CDR3 is made up of 13 amino acids. Trimming removed 9 bases at V and 0 bases at J, with 10 bases between. Germline V CDR1 and CDR2: KGHDR, SFDVKD. In DNA, the CDR3 is TGTGCCACCCAGGATATTTCTAACTATGGCTACACCTTC. This gives the protein CATQDISNYGYTF.

The chain links TRBV5-1 to TRBJ2-7; TRBD1 matches at 8 bases. The V segment lost 2 bases and the J segment 3 bases; nucleotides outside the gene matches: 10. This CDR3 spans 16 amino acids. Per germline, CDR1 SGHRS and CDR2 YFSETQ. The DNA for the CDR3 is TGCGCCAGCAGCTTAACAACCGGGACAGGAGGCTACGAGCAGTACTTC. Translation: CASSLTTGTGGYEQYF.

The rearrangement uses TRBV20-1 and TRBJ2-1; D possibly corresponds to TRBD2 (5 bases). Between the trimmed V and J ends, which lost 3 bases and 6 bases, there was a span of 6 bases. The CDR3 covers 11 residues. Germline CDR1 reads DFQATT; CDR2 reads SNEGSKA (reference sequence). The CDR3 is CSASGGNEQFF. The CDR3 nucleotides are TGCAGTGCTAGTGGAGGCAATGAGCAGTTCTTC.

This clone was seen more than once but under ten times. The genes are TRBV30 and TRBJ2-7; no reliable D call. V gave up 4 bases and J gave up 7 bases, with 17 bases separating them. The CDR3 has 13 amino acids. Looked up from germline, CDR1 is GTSNPN and CDR2 is SVGIG (reference sequence). DNA for the CDR3: TGTGCCTGGACGCGGCTAGGAGCGTGGGAGCAGTACTTC. It translates to CAWTRLGAWEQYF.

The gene calls are TRBV2 and TRBJ1-3; 11 bases line up with TRBD1. Germline V gene sequence: CDR1 SNHLY, CDR2 FYNNEI. This CDR3 contains 14 residues. Trimming cost V 10 bases and J 4 bases; bases outside gene matches: 6. The CDR3 spells CATQDRGPGNTIYF. CDR3 nucleotide sequence: TGTGCCACCCAGGACAGGGGGCCAGGAAACACCATATATTTT.

Of note for this clone: This CDR3 is also generated by other DNA sequences in the sample. CDR3 coding DNA: TGTGCCAGCAGTTCGGGTGATACGCAGTATTTT. It yields the protein CASSSGDTQYF. The V gene is TRBV12-3 or TRBV12-4, the J gene TRBJ2-3; no firm D call. V lost 4 bases and J 6 bases, leaving 5 bases between the germline ends. This CDR3 comprises 11 residues.

This sequence joins TRBV5-1 and TRBJ1-6, with 10 bases that match TRBD1. After removal of 2 bases from V and 10 bases from J, the junction contained 6 bases not matched to a gene. CDR1 SGHRS and CDR2 YFSETQ come from the germline V gene. The CDR3 runs to 15 residues. CDR3 in DNA: TGCGCCAGCAGCTTCGGACAGGGGGACGGGTCACCCCTCCACTTT. It yields the protein CASSFGQGDGSPLHF.

The chain joins TRBV2 to TRBJ1-1, with TRBD1 matching 11 bases. This CDR3 has 15 residues. Looked up from germline, CDR1 is SNHLY and CDR2 is FYNNEI. J was trimmed by 0 bases and V by 5 bases; bases with no gene match: 2. CDR3 nucleotide sequence: TGTGCCAGCAGTAGGGACAGGGGGATGAACACTGAAGCTTTCTTT. Its translation: CASSRDRGMNTEAFF.

This chain joins TRBV27 and TRBJ2-6; no clear D. Trimming removed 4 bases from V and 1 base from J, with 5 bases in between. This CDR3 has 14 amino acids. Germline V gene lookup returns CDR1 MNHEY and CDR2 SMNVEV (reference sequence). The CDR3 sequence is CASSSASGANVLTF. The CDR3, as DNA: TGTGCCAGCAGTTCTGCGTCTGGGGCCAACGTCCTGACTTTC.